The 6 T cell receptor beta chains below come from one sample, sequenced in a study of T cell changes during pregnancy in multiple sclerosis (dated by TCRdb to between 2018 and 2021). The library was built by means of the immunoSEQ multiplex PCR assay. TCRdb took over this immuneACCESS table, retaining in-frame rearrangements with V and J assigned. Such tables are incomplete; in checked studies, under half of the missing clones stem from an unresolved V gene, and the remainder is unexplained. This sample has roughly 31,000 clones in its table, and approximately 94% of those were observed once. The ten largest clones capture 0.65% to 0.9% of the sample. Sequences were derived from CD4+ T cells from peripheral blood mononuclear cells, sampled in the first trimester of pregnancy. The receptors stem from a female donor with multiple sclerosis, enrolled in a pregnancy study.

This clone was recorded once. CDR3 bases: TGTGCCAGCAGTTACGGAGCCCTCTCTGGAAACACCATATATTTT. Translation: CASSYGALSGNTIYF. The rearrangement links TRBV6-5 to TRBJ1-3; D not certain. The germline V gene has CDR1 MNHEY and CDR2 SVGAGI. CDR3 size: 15 residues. V shed 2 bases and J shed 0 bases, with 8 bases lying between them.

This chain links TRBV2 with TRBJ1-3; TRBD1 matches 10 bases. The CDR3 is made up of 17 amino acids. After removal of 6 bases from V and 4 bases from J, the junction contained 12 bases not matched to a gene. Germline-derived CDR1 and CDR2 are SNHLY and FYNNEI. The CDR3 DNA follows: TGTGCCAGCAGCGCCCCGCCTGGACAGGGGGTCGGAAACACCATATATTTT. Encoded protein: CASSAPPGQGVGNTIYF.

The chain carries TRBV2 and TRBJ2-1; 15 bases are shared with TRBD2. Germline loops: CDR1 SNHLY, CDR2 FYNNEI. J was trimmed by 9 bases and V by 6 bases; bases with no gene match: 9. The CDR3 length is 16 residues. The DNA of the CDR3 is TGTGCCAGCAGGAGTGCCGGGACTAGCGGGGGGAGTGAGCAGTTCTTC. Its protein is CASRSAGTSGGSEQFF.

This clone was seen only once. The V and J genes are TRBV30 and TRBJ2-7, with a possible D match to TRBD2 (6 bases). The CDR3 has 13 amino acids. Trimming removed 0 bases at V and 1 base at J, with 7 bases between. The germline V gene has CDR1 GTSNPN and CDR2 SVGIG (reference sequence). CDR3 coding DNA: TGTGCCTGGAGTGTGGGGGGATCCTACGAGCAGTACTTC. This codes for CAWSVGGSYEQYF.

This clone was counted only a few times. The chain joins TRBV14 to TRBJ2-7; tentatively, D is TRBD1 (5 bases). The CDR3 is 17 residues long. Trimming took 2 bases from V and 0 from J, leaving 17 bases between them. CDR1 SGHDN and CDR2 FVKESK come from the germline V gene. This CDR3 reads CASSQLLGRAGSYEQYF. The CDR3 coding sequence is TGTGCCAGCAGCCAACTGTTGGGCAGGGCCGGCTCCTACGAGCAGTACTTC.

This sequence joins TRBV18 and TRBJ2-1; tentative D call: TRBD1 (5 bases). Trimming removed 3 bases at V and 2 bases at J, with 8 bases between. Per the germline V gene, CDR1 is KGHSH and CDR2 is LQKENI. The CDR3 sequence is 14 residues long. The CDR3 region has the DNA TGTGCCAGCTCACCGGTACAGGCCTACAATGAGCAGTTCTTC. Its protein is CASSPVQAYNEQFF.